This T cell receptor beta chain was retrieved from a study of molecular identifiers for immune sequencing clone quantification. Study-wide findings and caveats: One cell's worth of spiked Jurkat TCR RNA was reportedly detectable among 850,000 to 1,000,000 naive cells.

With 10%, 30% or 50% of RNA, roughly 17,000 to 1,000,000 naive CD8 T cells were sequenced. Sorting selected naive CD8 T cells with a CD8+CD4-CCR7+CD45RA+ phenotype. The CDR3 extends over 16 amino acids. Germline V gene sequence: CDR1 SEHNR, CDR2 FQNEAQ (reference sequence). Unmatched junction bases numbered 9, after V lost 5 bases and J lost 3 bases. One entry per CDR3 protein results from TCRdb running MiXCR on the PCR reads. Of under 800,000 distinct CDR3 sequences listed, over 25% are singletons. At least ten counts were recorded for this clonotype. The antigen is undetermined. The TCR was taken from a human donor in good health. Some libraries in this study had Jurkat cell RNA spiked in. The chain couples TRBV7-9 to TRBJ2-2, with 7 bases fitting TRBD1. Material for sequencing was naive CD8+ T cells from blood, with Jurkat cell RNA spiked in. Subset reported: FACS-sorted CD8+CD4-CCR7+CD45RA+ naive T cells. The CDR3 region is CASSTRQGADTGELFF. The CDR3 nucleotides read TGTGCCAGCAGCACCCGACAGGGAGCGGACACCGGGGAGCTGTTTTTT. Full variable domain (outside the CDR3, taken from reference TRBV7-9 and TRBJ2-2): DTGVSQNPRHKITKRGQNVTFRCDPISEHNRLYWYRQTLGQGPEFLTYFQNEAQLEKSRLLSDRFSAERPKGSFSTLEIQRTEQGDSAMYLCASSTRQGADTGELFFGEGSRLTVL.